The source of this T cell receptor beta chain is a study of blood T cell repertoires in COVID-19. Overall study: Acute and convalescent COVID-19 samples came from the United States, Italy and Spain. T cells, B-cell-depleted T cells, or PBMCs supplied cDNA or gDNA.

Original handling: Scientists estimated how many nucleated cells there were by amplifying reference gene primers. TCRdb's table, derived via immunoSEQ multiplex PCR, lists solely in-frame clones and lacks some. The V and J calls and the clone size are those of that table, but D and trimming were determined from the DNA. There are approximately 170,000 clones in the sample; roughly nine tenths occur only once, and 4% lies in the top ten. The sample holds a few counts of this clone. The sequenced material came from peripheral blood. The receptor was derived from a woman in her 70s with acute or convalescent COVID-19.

The CDR3, as DNA: TGTGCCAGCAGCTTAGTCCCTACCGACATGTACTTC. Translating gives CASSLVPTDMYF. The J gene is TRBJ2-5, the V gene TRBV11-2; D unresolved. V lost 1 base and J 13 bases, leaving 13 bases between the germline ends. This CDR3 is 12 amino acids long. Germline-derived CDR1 and CDR2 are SGHAT and FQNNGV.